A single sample gave rise to the 21 T cell receptor beta chains below, sequenced in a study of human T cells and chemical hapten exposure. Using its own MiXCR run on the RACE reads, TCRdb lists one record per CDR3 protein. Of some 70,000 distinct CDR3 sequences in the sample, 10% were seen once. The time point is: patch test 2, 6 weeks after DPC sensitization. Described treatment: therapeutic diphenylcyclopropenone sensitization with weekly scalp DPC. This sample comprised whole blood, obtained in connection with sensitization to the hapten diphenylcyclopropenone (DPC). The receptors stem from a woman in her forties or fifties with alopecia areata. Some clones in this sample may be carry-over from other donors' samples.

The table lists this clonotype with many counts. This chain links TRBV27 with TRBJ1-1, with no clear D. This CDR3 has 15 residues. CDR1 is MNHEY and CDR2 is SMNVEV in the germline V gene (reference sequence). V gave up 0 bases and J gave up 0 bases, with 8 bases separating them. This CDR3 reads CASSLSPSVNTEAFF. CDR3 sequence (DNA): TGTGCCAGCAGTTTATCCCCCAGTGTGAACACTGAAGCTTTCTTT.

This clonotype was counted at least ten times. The CDR3 loop reads CASSLKSSSGNTIYF. The CDR3 region has the DNA TGTGCCAGCAGCTTAAAATCTTCCTCTGGAAACACCATATATTTT. The chain uses TRBV7-6 and TRBJ1-3, with no clear D. The V gene's germline CDR1 is SGHVS and CDR2 FNYEAQ. Deletions cut 2 bases from V and 0 bases from J, with 8 bases between. The CDR3 contains 15 residues.

This clonotype was seen many times. V is TRBV29-1 and J is TRBJ2-7; TRBD2 aligns across 13 bases. The CDR3 length is 12 residues. Per the germline V gene, CDR1 is SQVTM and CDR2 is ANQGSEA. The trim removed 7 bases at V and 5 bases at J, leaving 2 bases unmatched. The CDR3 sequence is CSAGLAGDEQYF. The CDR3 DNA follows: TGCAGCGCCGGACTAGCGGGAGACGAGCAGTACTTC.

This clonotype was detected many times. This chain connects TRBV12-3 or TRBV12-4 to TRBJ2-5, with 7 bases fitting TRBD1. The junction had 10 bases not matched to a gene; V was cut back by 7 bases and J by 5 bases. The CDR3 runs to 14 residues. Written as DNA, the CDR3 is TGTGCCAGCACTACTACAGGGGTTTACGAGACCCAGTACTTC. Translated, it gives CASTTTGVYETQYF.

The sample holds many counts of this clonotype. The rearrangement links TRBV18 to TRBJ1-1, with a weak D call TRBD1 (5 bases). The germline V gene has CDR1 KGHSH and CDR2 LQKENI. The CDR3 contains 15 residues. Trimming left V 4 bases short and J 1 base short, with 13 bases between. CDR3 loop: CASSLNGGWNTEAFF. CDR3 coding DNA: TGTGCCAGCTCACTGAATGGGGGATGGAACACTGAAGCTTTCTTT.

The rearrangement uses TRBV6-5 and TRBJ2-1; no definite D call. Germline V gene sequence: CDR1 MNHEY, CDR2 SVGAGI. V lost 0 bases, J lost 8 bases, and 11 bases lay in between. The CDR3 spans 14 residues. The CDR3 DNA is TGTGCCAGCAGTTACTCGAAGTATGGGGATGAGCAGTTCTTC. Residues: CASSYSKYGDEQFF.

At least ten counts were recorded for this clonotype. The gene calls are TRBV9 and TRBJ1-1; unclear D gene. Germline CDR1 reads SGDLS; CDR2 reads YYNGEE. There are 13 residues in the CDR3. The germline V and J ends were trimmed by 0 bases and 0 bases, with 3 bases remaining between them. The CDR3 loop reads CASSVGMNTEAFF. In DNA, the CDR3 is TGTGCCAGCAGCGTAGGCATGAACACTGAAGCTTTCTTT.

This clonotype was counted at least ten times. V usage is TRBV7-9 and J usage is TRBJ1-4; possible D gene TRBD1, 5 bases. V shed 0 bases and J shed 7 bases, with 21 bases lying between them. Germline CDR1 reads SEHNR; CDR2 reads FQNEAQ (reference sequence). There are 18 residues in the CDR3. DNA of the CDR3: TGTGCCAGCAGCTTAGCTGGGGGGACCCCGGCAATCGGTGAAAAACTGTTTTTT. As protein: CASSLAGGTPAIGEKLFF.

This clonotype appeared many times. This chain's CDR3 is CSASWRGEGGGYGYTF. The CDR3 coding sequence is TGCAGTGCTAGCTGGAGAGGTGAAGGGGGTGGCTATGGCTACACCTTC. This rearrangement joins TRBV20-1 to TRBJ1-2, with D perhaps matching TRBD1 (6 bases). The CDR3 contains 16 residues. Germline assignment: CDR1 DFQATT and CDR2 SNEGSKA (reference sequence). The V end was cut by 3 bases, the J end by 4 bases, with 21 bases between.

This clonotype was observed a few times. This chain uses TRBV19 with TRBJ2-6; D possibly matches TRBD1 or TRBD2 (5 bases each). V lost 3 bases, J lost 2 bases, and 14 bases lay in between. Germline V gene lookup returns CDR1 LNHDA and CDR2 SQIVND (reference sequence). The CDR3 extends over 17 amino acids. The chain's CDR3 is CASSILPWGTGANVLTF. In DNA, the CDR3 is TGTGCCAGTAGTATCCTCCCCTGGGGGACTGGGGCCAACGTCCTGACTTTC.

The chain has TRBV6-5 and TRBJ2-7; D is possibly TRBD2 (6 bases). Germline CDR1 and CDR2: MNHEY and SVGAGI. The ends were cut back, 4 bases at V and 2 bases at J, with 12 bases in the middle. CDR3 length: 14 residues. CDR3 nucleotides: TGTGCCAGCAGTTTTGGCAGACTAGCCTACGAGCAGTACTTC. Amino acids: CASSFGRLAYEQYF.

This clonotype was recorded many times. The J gene is TRBJ2-1, the V gene TRBV29-1; 10 nucleotides agree with TRBD2. The CDR3 runs 14 residues. Germline V lookup: CDR1 SQVTM, CDR2 ANQGSEA. V lost 7 bases and J lost 4; bases outside the gene matches: 7. For the CDR3, the DNA is TGCAGCGGGACACTAGCGGGAATTTACAATGAGCAGTTCTTC. Amino acid sequence: CSGTLAGIYNEQFF.

This clonotype was observed a handful of times. The chain recombines TRBV7-9 with TRBJ2-3; the D is unclear. V was shortened by 3 bases and J by 6 bases, with 7 bases between the two germline ends. CDR1 and CDR2 from the germline V gene are SEHNR and FQNEAQ (reference sequence). This CDR3 comprises 12 residues. The CDR3 region has the DNA TGTGCCAGCAGCTTGAGGAGTGATACGCAGTATTTT. It encodes CASSLRSDTQYF.

This clonotype showed up many times. The genes are TRBV20-1 and TRBJ2-1; D gene unclear. This CDR3 is 14 amino acids long. V dropped 3 bases and J dropped 0 bases, with 9 bases sitting between them. Germline lookup yields CDR1 DFQATT and CDR2 SNEGSKA (reference sequence). The CDR3 bases are TGCAGTGCTAGTCGGCAGAGCTCCTACAATGAGCAGTTCTTC. It encodes CSASRQSSYNEQFF.

DNA of the CDR3: TGTGCCAGCAGCCTGGGACTAGCGGGATGGGAGACCCAGTACTTC. It yields the protein CASSLGLAGWETQYF. V is TRBV7-2 and J is TRBJ2-5; TRBD2 agrees at 13 bases. With 5 bases clipped from V and 5 bases from J, the junction kept 5 bases outside the gene matches. CDR3 length equals 15 residues. Germline CDR1 SGHTA, CDR2 FQGNSA.

This clonotype has a count of ten or more. This rearrangement joins TRBV29-1 to TRBJ1-1; D gene unclear. The V gene lost 4 bases and the J gene lost 0 bases, with 3 bases spanning the gap. Germline V gives CDR1 SQVTM, CDR2 ANQGSEA. This CDR3 is built from 11 residues. The CDR3: CSVGVNTEAFF. Written as DNA, the CDR3 is TGCAGCGTTGGGGTGAACACTGAAGCTTTCTTT.

The V gene is TRBV18, the J gene TRBJ2-1, with D uncertain. Trimming removed 1 base at V and 10 bases at J, with 11 bases between. The CDR3 is 13 residues long. Germline values: CDR1 KGHSH, CDR2 LQKENI. CDR3 DNA sequence: TGTGCCAGCTCACCACTCAGGAGTGACGAGCAGTTCTTC. It translates to CASSPLRSDEQFF.

This chain uses TRBV7-2 with TRBJ2-7; possible D gene TRBD1, 6 bases. The CDR3 length is 15 residues. V gave up 3 bases and J gave up 0 bases, with 12 bases separating them. The germline V gene has CDR1 SGHTA and CDR2 FQGNSA. CDR3 amino acids: CASSLRDTSSYEQYF. Here the CDR3 DNA reads TGTGCCAGCAGCTTGAGGGACACGAGCTCCTACGAGCAGTACTTC.

This clonotype showed up just a few times. The chain couples TRBV29-1 to TRBJ2-1; D gene unclear. This CDR3 has 10 residues. From germline, CDR1 is SQVTM and CDR2 ANQGSEA. V lost 2 bases to trimming and J lost 12 bases, with 8 bases between them. The CDR3 spells CSVETQRQFF. CDR3 in DNA: TGCAGCGTTGAAACCCAACGGCAGTTCTTC.

This clonotype was observed many times. The chain recombines TRBV18 with TRBJ2-3; D unresolved. V lost 4 bases and J 5 bases, leaving 16 bases between the germline ends. Looked up from germline, CDR1 is KGHSH and CDR2 is LQKENI. The CDR3 is 15 residues long. CDR3 DNA: TGTGCCAGCTCACATGACCCCATCGGGCAAGATACGCAGTATTTT. Translation: CASSHDPIGQDTQYF.

This clonotype was counted a few times. The chain combines TRBV29-1 with TRBJ2-3, with TRBD1 matching over 7 bases. In germline, CDR1 is SQVTM, CDR2 ANQGSEA. The CDR3 runs 11 residues. V was clipped by 7 bases and J by 9 bases; unmatched bases: 7. Here the CDR3 reads CSDHRGGTQYF. The CDR3 nucleotides read TGCAGCGACCACAGGGGTGGGACGCAGTATTTT.